These 16 T cell receptor beta chains were sequenced from one sample in a study of cytomegalovirus exposure and HLA in healthy donors. The PCR employed 60 Vbeta primers together with 13 Jbeta primers. The protocol was immunoSEQ multiplex PCR, while the TCRdb copy is restricted to in-frame clones and leaves out a portion. Of 160,000 or so clones in the sample, around 88% were seen once. Material for sequencing was PBMCs. The origin of the receptors is a woman in her 30s in good health and CMV-seronegative.

V usage is TRBV7-2 and J usage is TRBJ2-1; 9 positions match TRBD1. Germline lookup yields CDR1 SGHTA and CDR2 FQGNSA. V was pared by 1 base and J by 6 bases, with 7 bases of the junction left unmatched. The CDR3 consists of 16 residues. The CDR3 region has the DNA TGTGCCAGCAGCTTAGGCCCGTCGGGACAGGGCAATGAGCAGTTCTTC. Its protein is CASSLGPSGQGNEQFF.

This clone has only a few counts. The rearrangement joins TRBV7-6 to TRBJ1-4; D is perhaps TRBD1 (5 bases). This CDR3 is built from 16 residues. Germline V gives CDR1 SGHVS, CDR2 FNYEAQ. The V gene lost 3 bases and the J gene lost 2 bases, with 13 bases spanning the gap. The CDR3 nucleotides read TGTGCCAGCAGCTTGGGAGGGCGGGGGACTAATGAAAAACTGTTTTTT. The encoded protein is CASSLGGRGTNEKLFF.

This chain connects TRBV2 to TRBJ2-1, with D possibly TRBD1 on 6 matching bases. The CDR3 covers 14 residues. The germline V gene has CDR1 SNHLY and CDR2 FYNNEI. V gave up 5 bases and J gave up 4 bases, with 12 bases separating them. CDR3 residues: CASSKRTAYNEQFF. In DNA, the CDR3 is TGTGCCAGCAGTAAGCGGACAGCATACAATGAGCAGTTCTTC.

The chain employs TRBV19 and TRBJ2-3, with 9 nucleotides matching TRBD1. The length of the CDR3 is 14 residues. Germline V lookup: CDR1 LNHDA, CDR2 SQIVND (reference sequence). V trimming: 11 bases; J trimming: 6 bases; junction bases outside the gene matches: 12. The CDR3 is CAVQEDRGSDTQYF. The CDR3 nucleotides read TGTGCCGTACAGGAGGACAGGGGATCGGATACGCAGTATTTT.

V usage is TRBV5-5 and J usage is TRBJ1-2; 7 bases fit TRBD1. CDR1 and CDR2 (germline): SGHKS, YYEKEE (reference sequence). This CDR3 is 13 amino acids long. Trimming removed 0 bases from V and 4 bases from J; junction bases left unmatched: 0. The CDR3 here is CASSLGDSYGYTF. For the CDR3, the DNA is TGTGCCAGCAGCTTGGGGGACAGCTATGGCTACACCTTC.

This chain joins TRBV28 and TRBJ1-3, with 9 nucleotides matching TRBD1. The junction had 7 bases not matched to a gene; V was cut back by 6 bases and J by 4 bases. CDR1 and CDR2 (germline): MDHEN, SYDVKM. The CDR3 extends over 15 amino acids. The CDR3, as DNA: TGTGCCAGCAGACGCACAGGGGGCTCCGGAAACACCATATATTTT. The encoded protein is CASRRTGGSGNTIYF.

This rearrangement joins TRBV5-1 to TRBJ1-1; possibly TRBD1 for D (6 bases). This CDR3 is 15 amino acids long. V was shortened by 4 bases and J by 4 bases, with 17 bases between the two germline ends. The V gene's germline CDR1 is SGHRS and CDR2 YFSETQ. The CDR3 sequence is CASSPEGGAITEAFF. The CDR3 DNA is TGCGCCAGCAGCCCCGAGGGGGGGGCGATCACTGAAGCTTTCTTT.

The V gene is TRBV7-9, the J gene TRBJ1-6, with 12 bases matching TRBD1. The CDR3 runs to 15 residues. The trim removed 4 bases at V and 8 bases at J, leaving 3 bases unmatched. Germline CDR1 SEHNR, CDR2 FQNEAQ (reference sequence). The CDR3 here is CASSSGTGGHSPLHF. CDR3 in DNA: TGTGCCAGCAGCTCCGGGACAGGGGGCCATTCACCCCTCCACTTT.

In nucleotides, the CDR3 is TGCAGTGCTAGTGACAGGGGGCGGCAGTACTTC. Translating gives CSASDRGRQYF. The chain joins TRBV20-1 to TRBJ2-7; the match to TRBD1 covers 10 bases. V shed 3 bases, J shed 9 bases, and the junction held 2 bases outside the gene matches. Looked up from germline, CDR1 is DFQATT and CDR2 is SNEGSKA (reference sequence). The CDR3 totals 11 residues.

This chain links TRBV12-5 with TRBJ2-5, with TRBD1 matching 9 bases. J lost 5 bases, V lost 5 bases, and 9 bases had no gene match. Germline V lookup: CDR1 LGHNT, CDR2 FRNRAP. The CDR3 has 15 amino acids. CDR3 DNA: TGTGCTAGTGGTCCCGGGACAGGGTGGGTCGAGACCCAGTACTTC. Protein product: CASGPGTGWVETQYF.

This clone has just one count. The chain couples TRBV6-5 to TRBJ2-1, with 7 bases lining up with TRBD1. J was trimmed by 0 bases and V by 6 bases; bases with no gene match: 5. Germline V gene data show CDR1 as MNHEY and CDR2 as SVGAGI. The CDR3 runs to 15 residues. CDR3 amino acids: CASRRQGSSYNEQFF. The CDR3 coding sequence is TGTGCCAGCAGACGACAGGGTAGCTCCTACAATGAGCAGTTCTTC.

This chain links TRBV6-1 with TRBJ2-2; tentatively, D is TRBD1 (5 bases). The closer fit of TRBJ1-3 to the DNA end suggests the J call may be wrong. Per germline, CDR1 MNHNS and CDR2 SASEGT. This CDR3 comprises 15 residues. CDR3 in amino acids: CASSERQYSGNTIYF. In nucleotides, the CDR3 is TGTGCCAGCAGTGAACGACAGTACTCTGGAAACACCATATATTTT.

The chain recombines TRBV7-7 with TRBJ2-5; 7 bases fit TRBD1. CDR3 length: 15 amino acids. Trimming removed 1 base from V and 5 bases from J; junction bases left unmatched: 7. The germline CDR1 and CDR2 sequences are SSHAT and FNYEAQ (reference sequence). CDR3 residues: CASSLGPGQRETQYF. DNA of the CDR3: TGTGCCAGCAGCTTAGGCCCGGGACAGCGGGAGACCCAGTACTTC. Full variable domain (remainder filled in from reference TRBV7-7 and TRBJ2-5): GAGVSQSPRYKVTKRGQDVTLRCDPISSHATLYWYQQALGQGPEFLTYFNYEAQPDKSGLPSDRFSAERPEGSISTLTIQRTEQRDSAMYRCASSLGPGQRETQYFGPGTRLLVL.

The rearrangement links TRBV14 to TRBJ1-1, with D maybe TRBD1 (5 bases). Looked up from germline, CDR1 is SGHDN and CDR2 is FVKESK. V was clipped by 1 base and J by 11 bases, with 14 bases between them. This CDR3 comprises 13 residues. CDR3 DNA: TGTGCCAGCAGCCAAGTGCGGGGCAGAGGGGCTTTCTTT. Amino acids: CASSQVRGRGAFF.

This clone was counted between two and nine times. This chain connects TRBV5-6 to TRBJ1-6; possible D gene TRBD1, 6 bases. The V gene's germline CDR1 is SGHDT and CDR2 YYEEEE. The CDR3 is made up of 12 amino acids. Trimming removed 7 bases from V and 10 bases from J, with 12 bases in between. This CDR3 is CASGFRGSPLHF. CDR3 coding DNA: TGTGCCAGCGGATTCAGGGGCTCACCCCTCCACTTT.

The rearrangement links TRBV6-5 to TRBJ2-5, with TRBD2 matching over 7 bases. Germline CDR1 is MNHEY and CDR2 is SVGAGI. This CDR3 has 13 amino acids. With V trimmed by 7 bases and J by 5 bases, 7 bases remained unmatched. The CDR3: CASTPGGGETQYF. The CDR3 DNA reads as TGTGCCAGCACCCCGGGGGGAGGGGAGACCCAGTACTTC.